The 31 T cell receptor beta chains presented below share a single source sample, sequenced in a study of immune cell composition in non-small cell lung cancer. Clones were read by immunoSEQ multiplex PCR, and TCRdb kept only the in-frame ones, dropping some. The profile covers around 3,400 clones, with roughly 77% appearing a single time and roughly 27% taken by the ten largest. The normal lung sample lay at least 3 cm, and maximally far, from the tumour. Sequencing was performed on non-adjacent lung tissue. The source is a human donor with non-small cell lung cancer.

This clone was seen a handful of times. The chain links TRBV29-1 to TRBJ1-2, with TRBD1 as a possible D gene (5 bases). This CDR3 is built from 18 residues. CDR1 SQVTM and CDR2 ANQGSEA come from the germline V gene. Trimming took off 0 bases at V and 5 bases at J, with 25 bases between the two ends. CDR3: CSVEDSPGVRWTFYGYTF. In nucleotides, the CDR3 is TGCAGCGTTGAAGACAGTCCGGGGGTGAGGTGGACTTTTTATGGCTACACCTTC. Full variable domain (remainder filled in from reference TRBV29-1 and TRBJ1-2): SAVISQKPSRDICQRGTSLTIQCQVDSQVTMMFWYRQQPGQSLTLIATANQGSEATYESGFVIDKFPISRPNLTFSTLTVSNMSPEDSSIYLCSVEDSPGVRWTFYGYTFGSGTRLTVV.

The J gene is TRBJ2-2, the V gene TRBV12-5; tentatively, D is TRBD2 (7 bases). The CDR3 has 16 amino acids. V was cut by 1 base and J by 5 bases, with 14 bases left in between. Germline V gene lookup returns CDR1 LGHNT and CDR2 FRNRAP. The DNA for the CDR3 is TGTGCTAGTGGTTTGGATACAGGGAGGGGAACCGGGGAGCTGTTTTTT. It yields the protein CASGLDTGRGTGELFF.

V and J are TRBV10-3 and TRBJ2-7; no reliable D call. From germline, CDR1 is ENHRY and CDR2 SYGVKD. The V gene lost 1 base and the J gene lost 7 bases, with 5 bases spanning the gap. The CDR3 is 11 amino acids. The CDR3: CAISEYQEQYF. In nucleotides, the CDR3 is TGTGCCATCAGTGAGTACCAGGAGCAGTACTTC.

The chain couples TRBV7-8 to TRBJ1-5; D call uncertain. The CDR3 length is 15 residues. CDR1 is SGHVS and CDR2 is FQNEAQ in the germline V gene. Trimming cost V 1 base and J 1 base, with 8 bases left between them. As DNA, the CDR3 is TGTGCCAGCAGCTTAGGTTCACTCAGCAATCAGCCCCAGCATTTT. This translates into CASSLGSLSNQPQHF.

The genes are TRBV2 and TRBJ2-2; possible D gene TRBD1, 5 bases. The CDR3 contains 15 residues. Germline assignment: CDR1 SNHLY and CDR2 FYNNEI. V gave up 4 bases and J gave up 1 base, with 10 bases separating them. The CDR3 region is CASSGAGRNTGELFF. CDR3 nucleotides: TGTGCCAGCAGTGGTGCAGGGCGGAACACCGGGGAGCTGTTTTTT.

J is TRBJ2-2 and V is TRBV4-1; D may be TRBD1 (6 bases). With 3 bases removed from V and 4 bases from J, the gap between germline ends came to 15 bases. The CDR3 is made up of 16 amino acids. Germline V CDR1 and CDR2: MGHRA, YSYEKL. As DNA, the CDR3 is TGCGCCAGCAGCCAGGCAGGGGTCCCGACCACCGGGGAGCTGTTTTTT. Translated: CASSQAGVPTTGELFF.

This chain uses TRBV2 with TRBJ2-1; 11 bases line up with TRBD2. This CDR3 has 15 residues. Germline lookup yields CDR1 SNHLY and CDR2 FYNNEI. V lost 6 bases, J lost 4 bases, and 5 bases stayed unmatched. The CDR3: CASRLAGGGYNEQFF. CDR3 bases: TGTGCCAGCAGGTTAGCGGGAGGGGGATACAATGAGCAGTTCTTC. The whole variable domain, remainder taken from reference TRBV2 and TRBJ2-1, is EPEVTQTPSHQVTQMGQEVILRCVPISNHLYFYWYRQILGQKVEFLVSFYNNEISEKSEIFDDQFSVERPDGSNFTLKIRSTKLEDSAMYFCASRLAGGGYNEQFFGPGTRLTVL.

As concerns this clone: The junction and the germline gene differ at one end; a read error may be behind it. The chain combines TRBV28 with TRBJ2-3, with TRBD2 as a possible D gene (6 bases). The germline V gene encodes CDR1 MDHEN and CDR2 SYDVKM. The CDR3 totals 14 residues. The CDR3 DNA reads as TGTGCCAGCCGTTTGACGGGGGGCACAGATACGCAGTATTTT. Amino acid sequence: CASRLTGGTDTQYF. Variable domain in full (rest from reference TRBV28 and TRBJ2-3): DVKVTQSSRYLVKRTGEKVFLECVQDMDHENMFWYRQDPGLGLRLIYFSYDVKMKEKGDIPEGYSVSREKKERFSLILESASTNQTSMYLCASRLTGGTDTQYFGPGTRLTVL.

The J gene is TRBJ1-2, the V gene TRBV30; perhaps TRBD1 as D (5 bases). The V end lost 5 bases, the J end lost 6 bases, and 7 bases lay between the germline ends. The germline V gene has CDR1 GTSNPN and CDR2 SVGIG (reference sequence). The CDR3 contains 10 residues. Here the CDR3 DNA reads TGTGCCTGGGGGACTGATGGCTACACCTTC. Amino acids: CAWGTDGYTF.

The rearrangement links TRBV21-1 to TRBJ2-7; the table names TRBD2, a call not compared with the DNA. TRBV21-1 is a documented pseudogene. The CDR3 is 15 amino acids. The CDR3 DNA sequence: TGTGCCAGCAGCAAAGCCTCGGAGAGCTCCTACGAGCAGTACTTC. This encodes CASSKASESSYEQYF.

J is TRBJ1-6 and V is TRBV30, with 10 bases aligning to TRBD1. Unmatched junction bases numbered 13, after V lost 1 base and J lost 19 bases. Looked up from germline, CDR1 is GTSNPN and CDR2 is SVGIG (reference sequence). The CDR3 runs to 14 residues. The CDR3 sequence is CAWSEVVPGQGIHF. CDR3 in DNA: TGTGCCTGGAGTGAAGTTGTACCGGGACAGGGGATTCACTTT.

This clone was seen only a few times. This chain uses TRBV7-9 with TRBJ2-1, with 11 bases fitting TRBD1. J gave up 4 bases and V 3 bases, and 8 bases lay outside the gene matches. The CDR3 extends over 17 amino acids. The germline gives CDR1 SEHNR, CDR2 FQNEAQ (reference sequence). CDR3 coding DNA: TGTGCCAGCAGCTTGGGACAGGGGGGAGCGCAATACAATGAGCAGTTCTTC. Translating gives CASSLGQGGAQYNEQFF.

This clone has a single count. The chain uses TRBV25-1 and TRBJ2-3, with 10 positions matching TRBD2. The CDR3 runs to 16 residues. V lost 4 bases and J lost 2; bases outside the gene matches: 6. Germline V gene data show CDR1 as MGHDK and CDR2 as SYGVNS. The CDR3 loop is CASSAMTSGSTDTQYF. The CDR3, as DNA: TGTGCCAGCAGTGCAATGACTAGCGGGTCCACAGATACGCAGTATTTT.

CDR3 nucleotides: TGTGCCAGCACCCAGGACAGGGGGTACGAGCAGTACTTC. Amino acids: CASTQDRGYEQYF. This chain connects TRBV28 to TRBJ2-7; 10 nucleotides align to TRBD1. V trimming: 7 bases; J trimming: 4 bases; junction bases outside the gene matches: 4. Germline CDR1 reads MDHEN; CDR2 reads SYDVKM. CDR3 length: 13 amino acids.

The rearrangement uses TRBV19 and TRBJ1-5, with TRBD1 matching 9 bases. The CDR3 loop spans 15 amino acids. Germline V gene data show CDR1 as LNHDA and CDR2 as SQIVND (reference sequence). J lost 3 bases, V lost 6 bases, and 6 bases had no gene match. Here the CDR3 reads CASSPGTGNNQPQHF. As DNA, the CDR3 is TGTGCCAGTAGCCCCGGGACAGGGAACAATCAGCCCCAGCATTTT.

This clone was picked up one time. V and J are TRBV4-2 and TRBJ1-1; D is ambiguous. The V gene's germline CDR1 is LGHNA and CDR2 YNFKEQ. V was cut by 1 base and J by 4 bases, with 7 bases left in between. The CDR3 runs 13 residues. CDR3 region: CASSQAEGTEAFF. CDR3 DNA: TGTGCCAGCAGCCAAGCTGAGGGCACTGAAGCTTTCTTT.

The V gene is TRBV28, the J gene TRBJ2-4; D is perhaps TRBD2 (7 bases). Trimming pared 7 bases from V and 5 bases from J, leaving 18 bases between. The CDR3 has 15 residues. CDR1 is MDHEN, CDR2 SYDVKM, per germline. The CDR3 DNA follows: TGTGCCAGCACCCCCCGGGGGGAGGGGGAAAACATTCAGTACTTC. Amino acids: CASTPRGEGENIQYF.

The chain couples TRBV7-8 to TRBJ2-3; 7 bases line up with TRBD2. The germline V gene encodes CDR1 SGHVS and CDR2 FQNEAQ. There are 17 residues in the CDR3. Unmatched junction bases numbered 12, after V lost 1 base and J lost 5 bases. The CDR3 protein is CASSLVHASGRQDTQYF. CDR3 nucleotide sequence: TGTGCCAGCAGCTTAGTGCACGCTAGCGGCCGCCAAGATACGCAGTATTTT.

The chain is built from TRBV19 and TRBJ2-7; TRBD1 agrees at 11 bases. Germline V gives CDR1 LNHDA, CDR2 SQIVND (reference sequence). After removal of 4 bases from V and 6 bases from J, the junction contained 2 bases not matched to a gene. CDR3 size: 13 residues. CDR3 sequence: CASSTGTGGEQYF. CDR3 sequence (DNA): TGTGCCAGTAGTACCGGGACAGGGGGCGAGCAGTACTTC.

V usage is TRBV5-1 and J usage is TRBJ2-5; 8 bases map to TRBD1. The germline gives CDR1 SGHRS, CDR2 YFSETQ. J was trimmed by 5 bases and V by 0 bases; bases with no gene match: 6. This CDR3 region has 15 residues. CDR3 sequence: CASSLGQGAWETQYF. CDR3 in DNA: TGCGCCAGCAGCTTGGGGCAGGGGGCATGGGAGACCCAGTACTTC.

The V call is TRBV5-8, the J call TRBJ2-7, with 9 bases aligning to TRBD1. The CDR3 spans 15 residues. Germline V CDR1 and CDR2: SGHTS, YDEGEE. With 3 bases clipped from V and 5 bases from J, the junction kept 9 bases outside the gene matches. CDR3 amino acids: CASSWTGTGLNEQYF. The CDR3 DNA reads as TGTGCCAGCAGCTGGACCGGGACAGGGCTCAACGAGCAGTACTTC.

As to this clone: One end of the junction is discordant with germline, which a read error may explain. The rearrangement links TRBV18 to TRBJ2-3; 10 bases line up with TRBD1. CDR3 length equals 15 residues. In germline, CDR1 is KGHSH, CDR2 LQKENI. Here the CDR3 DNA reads TGTGCCAGCTCAGCACCGACAGGGGGCCCAGATACGCAGTATTTT. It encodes CASSAPTGGPDTQYF.

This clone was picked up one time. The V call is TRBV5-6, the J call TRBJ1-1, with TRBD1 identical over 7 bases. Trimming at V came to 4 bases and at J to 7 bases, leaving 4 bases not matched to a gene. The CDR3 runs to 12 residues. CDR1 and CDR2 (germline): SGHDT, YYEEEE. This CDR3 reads CASSLQGIEAFF. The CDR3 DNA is TGTGCCAGCAGCCTACAGGGGATTGAAGCTTTCTTT.

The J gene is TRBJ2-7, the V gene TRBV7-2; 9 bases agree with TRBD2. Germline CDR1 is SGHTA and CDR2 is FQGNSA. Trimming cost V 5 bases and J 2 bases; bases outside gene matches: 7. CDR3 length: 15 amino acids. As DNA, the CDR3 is TGTGCCAGCAGCCGGGCGGCGGGGGGGACCTACGAGCAGTACTTC. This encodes CASSRAAGGTYEQYF.

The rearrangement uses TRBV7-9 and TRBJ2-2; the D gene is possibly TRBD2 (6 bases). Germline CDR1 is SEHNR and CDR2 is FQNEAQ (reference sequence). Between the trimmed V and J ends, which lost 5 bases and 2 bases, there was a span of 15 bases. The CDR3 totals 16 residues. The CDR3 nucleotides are TGTGCCAGCAGCCAAACCCCGGGACTTAACACCGGGGAGCTGTTTTTT. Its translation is CASSQTPGLNTGELFF.

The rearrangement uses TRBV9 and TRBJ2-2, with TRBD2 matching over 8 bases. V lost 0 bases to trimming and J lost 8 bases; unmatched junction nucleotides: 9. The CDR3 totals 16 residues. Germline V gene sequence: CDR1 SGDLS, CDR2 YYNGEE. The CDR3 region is CASSVGPAGVGGELFF. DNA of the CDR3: TGTGCCAGCAGCGTAGGCCCAGCGGGAGTGGGAGGGGAGCTGTTTTTT.

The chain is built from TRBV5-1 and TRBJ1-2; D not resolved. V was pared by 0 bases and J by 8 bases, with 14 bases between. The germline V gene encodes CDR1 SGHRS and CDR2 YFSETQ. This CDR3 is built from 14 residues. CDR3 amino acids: CASSLVGRGRGYTF. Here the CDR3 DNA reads TGCGCCAGCAGCTTGGTGGGTAGAGGGCGCGGCTACACCTTC.

CDR3 region: CASSVDVRMTYTGELFF. CDR3 nucleotide sequence: TGTGCCAGCAGCGTAGATGTGCGGATGACGTACACCGGGGAGCTGTTTTTT. The genes are TRBV9 and TRBJ2-2, with D hard to call. V lost 0 bases and J lost 3, with 15 bases in between. The CDR3 is 17 residues long. CDR1 is SGDLS and CDR2 is YYNGEE in the germline V gene.

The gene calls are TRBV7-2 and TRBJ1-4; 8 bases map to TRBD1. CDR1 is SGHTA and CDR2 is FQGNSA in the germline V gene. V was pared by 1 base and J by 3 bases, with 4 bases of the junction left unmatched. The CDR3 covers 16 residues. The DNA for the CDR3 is TGTGCCAGCAGCTTAGACCCACAGGGGGCTAATGAAAAACTGTTTTTT. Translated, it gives CASSLDPQGANEKLFF.

CDR3 in amino acids: CASSEGRETPYNEQFF. The CDR3 DNA reads TGTGCCAGTAGTGAAGGGCGGGAGACACCCTACAATGAGCAGTTCTTC. This sequence joins TRBV19 and TRBJ2-1; 7 nucleotides match TRBD2. Germline V gene sequence: CDR1 LNHDA, CDR2 SQIVND (reference sequence). V lost 5 bases and J lost 2; bases outside the gene matches: 9. The CDR3 loop spans 16 amino acids.

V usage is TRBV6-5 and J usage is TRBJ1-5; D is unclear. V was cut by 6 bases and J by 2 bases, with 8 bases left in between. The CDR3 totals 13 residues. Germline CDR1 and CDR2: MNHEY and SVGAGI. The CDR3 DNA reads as TGTGCCAGCAGGGGCTTCGGCAATCAGCCCCAGCATTTT. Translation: CASRGFGNQPQHF.